This paragraph covers one TCR beta chain sequence. Per the germline V gene, CDR1 is SEHNR and CDR2 is FQNEAQ (reference sequence). CDR3 length equals 15 residues. The V gene lost 5 bases and the J gene lost 3 bases, with 16 bases spanning the gap. The protocol was immunoSEQ multiplex PCR, while the TCRdb copy is restricted to in-frame clones and leaves out a portion. This table holds tens of thousands of clones, approximately 84% found once. The data belong to a study of blood T cell repertoires in COVID-19. The gene calls are TRBV7-9 and TRBJ1-1, with TRBD1 as a possible D gene (6 bases). Sample: peripheral blood. This sequence originates from a man in his fifties or sixties with COVID-19, enrolled during active disease. This CDR3 is CASSEWTARDTEAFF. The CDR3 DNA follows: TGTGCCAGCAGCGAGTGGACAGCGAGGGACACTGAAGCTTTCTTT. The full variable domain, rest sourced from reference TRBV7-9 and TRBJ1-1, is DTGVSQNPRHKITKRGQNVTFRCDPISEHNRLYWYRQTLGQGPEFLTYFQNEAQLEKSRLLSDRFSAERPKGSFSTLEIQRTEQGDSAMYLCASSEWTARDTEAFFGQGTRLTVV.